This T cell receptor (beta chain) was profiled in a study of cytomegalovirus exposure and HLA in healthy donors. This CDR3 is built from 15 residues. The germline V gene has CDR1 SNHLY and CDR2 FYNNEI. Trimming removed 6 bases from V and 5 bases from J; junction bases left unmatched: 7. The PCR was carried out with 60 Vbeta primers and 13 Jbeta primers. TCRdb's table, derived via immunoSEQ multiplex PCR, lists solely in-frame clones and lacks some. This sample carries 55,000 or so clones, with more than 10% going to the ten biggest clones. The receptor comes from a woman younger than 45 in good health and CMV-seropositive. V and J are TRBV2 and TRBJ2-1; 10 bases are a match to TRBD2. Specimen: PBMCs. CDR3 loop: CASRRTSGVHNEQFF. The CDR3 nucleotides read TGTGCCAGCAGGAGGACTAGCGGAGTGCACAATGAGCAGTTCTTC.